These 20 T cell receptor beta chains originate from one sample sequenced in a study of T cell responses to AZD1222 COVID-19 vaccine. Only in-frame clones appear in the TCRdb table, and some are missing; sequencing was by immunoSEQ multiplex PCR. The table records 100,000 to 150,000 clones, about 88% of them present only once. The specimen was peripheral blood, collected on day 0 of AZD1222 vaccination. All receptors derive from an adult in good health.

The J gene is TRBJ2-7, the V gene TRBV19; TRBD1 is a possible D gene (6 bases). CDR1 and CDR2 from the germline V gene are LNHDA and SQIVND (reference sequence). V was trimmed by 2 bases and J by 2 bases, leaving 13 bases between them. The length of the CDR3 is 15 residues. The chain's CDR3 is CASSIRQGPAYEQYF. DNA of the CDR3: TGTGCCAGTAGTATACGGCAGGGGCCTGCCTACGAGCAGTACTTC.

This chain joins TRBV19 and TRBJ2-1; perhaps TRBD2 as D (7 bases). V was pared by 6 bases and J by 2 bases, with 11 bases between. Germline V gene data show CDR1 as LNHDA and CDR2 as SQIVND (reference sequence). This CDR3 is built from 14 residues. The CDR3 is CASSPGGPYNEQFF. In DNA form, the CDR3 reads TGTGCCAGTAGCCCGGGGGGCCCCTACAATGAGCAGTTCTTC. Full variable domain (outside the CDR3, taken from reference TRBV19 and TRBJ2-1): DGGITQSPKYLFRKEGQNVTLSCEQNLNHDAMYWYRQDPGQGLRLIYYSQIVNDFQKGDIAEGYSVSREKKESFPLTVTSAQKNPTAFYLCASSPGGPYNEQFFGPGTRLTVL.

CDR3 region: CSVHRYTEAFF. The CDR3 nucleotides read TGCAGCGTTCACAGATACACTGAAGCTTTCTTT. The V call is TRBV29-1, the J call TRBJ1-1; no firm D call. V was clipped by 5 bases and J by 3 bases, with 7 bases between them. CDR3 size: 11 residues. The germline gives CDR1 SQVTM, CDR2 ANQGSEA. Variable domain in full (rest from reference TRBV29-1 and TRBJ1-1): SAVISQKPSRDICQRGTSLTIQCQVDSQVTMMFWYRQQPGQSLTLIATANQGSEATYESGFVIDKFPISRPNLTFSTLTVSNMSPEDSSIYLCSVHRYTEAFFGQGTRLTVV.

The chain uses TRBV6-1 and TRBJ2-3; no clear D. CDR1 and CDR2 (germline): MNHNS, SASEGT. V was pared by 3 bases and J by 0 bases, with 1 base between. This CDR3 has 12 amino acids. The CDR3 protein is CASSDSTDTQYF. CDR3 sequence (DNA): TGTGCCAGCAGTGATAGCACAGATACGCAGTATTTT.

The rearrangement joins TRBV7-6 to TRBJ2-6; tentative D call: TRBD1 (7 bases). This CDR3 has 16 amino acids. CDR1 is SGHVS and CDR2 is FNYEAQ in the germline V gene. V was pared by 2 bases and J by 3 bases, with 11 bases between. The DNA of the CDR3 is TGTGCCAGCAGCTTATGGAGGGGGCATGGGGCCAACGTCCTGACTTTC. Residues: CASSLWRGHGANVLTF.

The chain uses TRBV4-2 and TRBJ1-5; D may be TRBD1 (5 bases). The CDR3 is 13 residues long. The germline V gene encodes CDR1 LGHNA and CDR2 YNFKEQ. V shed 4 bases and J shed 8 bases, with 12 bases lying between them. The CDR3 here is CASSPVWGEPQHF. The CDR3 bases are TGTGCCAGCAGCCCAGTTTGGGGCGAGCCCCAGCATTTT.

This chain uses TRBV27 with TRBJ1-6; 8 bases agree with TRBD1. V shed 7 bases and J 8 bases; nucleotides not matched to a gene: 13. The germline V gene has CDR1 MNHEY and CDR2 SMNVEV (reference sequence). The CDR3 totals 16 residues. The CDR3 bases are TGTGCCAGCAAAACCAGACAGGGGTTTTTTGATTCACCCCTCCACTTT. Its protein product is CASKTRQGFFDSPLHF.

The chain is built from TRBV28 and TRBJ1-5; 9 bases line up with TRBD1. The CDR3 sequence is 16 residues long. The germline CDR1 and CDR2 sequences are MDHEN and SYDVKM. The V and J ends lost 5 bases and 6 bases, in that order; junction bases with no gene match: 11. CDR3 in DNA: TGTGCCAGCAGTCCAGCCGGGACAGGGCTAGGTCAGCCCCAGCATTTT. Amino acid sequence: CASSPAGTGLGQPQHF.

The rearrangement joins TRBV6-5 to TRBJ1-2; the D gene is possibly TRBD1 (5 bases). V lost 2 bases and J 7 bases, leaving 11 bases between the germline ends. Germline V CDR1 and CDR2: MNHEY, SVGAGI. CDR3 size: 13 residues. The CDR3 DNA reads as TGTGCCAGCAGTTACGTCGGGGCGGGTGGCTACACCTTC. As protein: CASSYVGAGGYTF.

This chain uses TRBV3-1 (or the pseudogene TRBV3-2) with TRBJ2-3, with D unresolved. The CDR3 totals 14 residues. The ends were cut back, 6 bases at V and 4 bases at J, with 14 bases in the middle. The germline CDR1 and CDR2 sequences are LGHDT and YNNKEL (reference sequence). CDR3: CASRSSRPADTQYF. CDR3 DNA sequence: TGTGCCAGCAGATCAAGCCGGCCCGCAGATACGCAGTATTTT.

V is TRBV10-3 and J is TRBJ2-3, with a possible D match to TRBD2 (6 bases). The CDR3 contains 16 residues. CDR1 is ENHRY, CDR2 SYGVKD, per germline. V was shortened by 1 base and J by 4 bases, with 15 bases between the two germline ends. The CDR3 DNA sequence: TGTGCCATCAGTGAGTTTTCCACTAGCACCGCAGATACGCAGTATTTT. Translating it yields CAISEFSTSTADTQYF.

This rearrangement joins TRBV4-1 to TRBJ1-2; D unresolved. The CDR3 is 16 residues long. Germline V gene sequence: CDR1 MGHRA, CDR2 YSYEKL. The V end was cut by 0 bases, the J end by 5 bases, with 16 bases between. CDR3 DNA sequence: TGCGCCAGCAGCCAAGATCTAGGAAACCAGAGGTATGGCTACACCTTC. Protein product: CASSQDLGNQRYGYTF.

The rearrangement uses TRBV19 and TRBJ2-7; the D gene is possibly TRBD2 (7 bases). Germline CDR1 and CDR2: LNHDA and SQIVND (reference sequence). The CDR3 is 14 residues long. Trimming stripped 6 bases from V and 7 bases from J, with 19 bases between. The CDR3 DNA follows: TGTGCCAGTAGATCGGGGGGCTTGGGGGGGGAGCAGTACTTC. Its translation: CASRSGGLGGEQYF. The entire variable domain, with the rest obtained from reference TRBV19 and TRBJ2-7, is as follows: DGGITQSPKYLFRKEGQNVTLSCEQNLNHDAMYWYRQDPGQGLRLIYYSQIVNDFQKGDIAEGYSVSREKKESFPLTVTSAQKNPTAFYLCASRSGGLGGEQYFGPGTRLTVT.

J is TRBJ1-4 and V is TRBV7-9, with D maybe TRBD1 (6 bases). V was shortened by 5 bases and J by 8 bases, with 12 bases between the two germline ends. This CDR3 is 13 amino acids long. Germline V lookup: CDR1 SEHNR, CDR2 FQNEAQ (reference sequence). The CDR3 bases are TGTGCCAGCAGCCGGGACATAAGCGAAAAACTGTTTTTT. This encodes CASSRDISEKLFF.

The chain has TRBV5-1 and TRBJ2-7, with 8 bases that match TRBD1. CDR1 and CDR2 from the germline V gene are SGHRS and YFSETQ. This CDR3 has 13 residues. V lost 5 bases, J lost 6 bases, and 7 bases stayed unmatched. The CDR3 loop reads CASRGDRSGEQYF. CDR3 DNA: TGCGCCAGCAGGGGGGACAGGTCCGGCGAGCAGTACTTC.

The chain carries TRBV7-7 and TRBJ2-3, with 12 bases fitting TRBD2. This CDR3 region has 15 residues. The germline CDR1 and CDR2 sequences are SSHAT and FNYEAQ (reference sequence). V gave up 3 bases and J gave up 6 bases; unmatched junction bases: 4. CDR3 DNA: TGTGCCAGCAGCTTCGGACTAGCGGGATCGGATACGCAGTATTTT. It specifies CASSFGLAGSDTQYF.

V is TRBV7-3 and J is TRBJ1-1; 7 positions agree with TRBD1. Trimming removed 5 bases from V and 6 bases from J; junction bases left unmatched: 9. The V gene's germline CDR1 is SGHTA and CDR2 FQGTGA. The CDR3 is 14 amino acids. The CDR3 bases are TGTGCCAGCAGCGCAACAGCCACAGGGGCTGAAGCTTTCTTT. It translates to CASSATATGAEAFF.

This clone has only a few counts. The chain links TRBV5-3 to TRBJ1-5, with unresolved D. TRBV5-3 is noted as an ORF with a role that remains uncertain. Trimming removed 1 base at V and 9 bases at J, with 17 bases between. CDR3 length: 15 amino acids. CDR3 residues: CARSLSSFPLRPQHF. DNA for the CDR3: TGTGCCAGAAGCTTGAGTTCGTTCCCCCTCAGGCCCCAGCATTTT.

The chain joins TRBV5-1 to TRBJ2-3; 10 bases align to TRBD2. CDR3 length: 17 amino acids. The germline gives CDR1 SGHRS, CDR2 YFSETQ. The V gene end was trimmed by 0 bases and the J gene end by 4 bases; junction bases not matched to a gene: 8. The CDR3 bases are TGCGCCAGCAGCTTGGACCCTAGCGGGAGTTCCCCAGATACGCAGTATTTT. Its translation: CASSLDPSGSSPDTQYF.

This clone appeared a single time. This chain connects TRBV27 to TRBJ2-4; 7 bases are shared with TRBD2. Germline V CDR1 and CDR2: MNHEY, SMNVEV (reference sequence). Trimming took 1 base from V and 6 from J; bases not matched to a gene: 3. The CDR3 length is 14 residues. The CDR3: CASSLYPGGNIQYF. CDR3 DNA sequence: TGTGCCAGCAGTTTATATCCGGGGGGAAACATTCAGTACTTC.